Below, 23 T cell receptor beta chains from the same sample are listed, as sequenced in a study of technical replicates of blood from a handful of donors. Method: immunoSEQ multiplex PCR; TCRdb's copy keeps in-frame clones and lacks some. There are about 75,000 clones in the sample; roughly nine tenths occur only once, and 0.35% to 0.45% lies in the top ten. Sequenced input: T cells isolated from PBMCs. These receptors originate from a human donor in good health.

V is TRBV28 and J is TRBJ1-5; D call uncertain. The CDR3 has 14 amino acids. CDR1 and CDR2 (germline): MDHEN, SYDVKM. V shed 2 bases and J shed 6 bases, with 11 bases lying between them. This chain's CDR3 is CASSLPGSGQPQHF. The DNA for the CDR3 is TGTGCCAGCAGTTTACCCGGGTCTGGTCAGCCCCAGCATTTT.

CDR3 region: CASSITGADFANTGELFF. The CDR3 region has the DNA TGTGCCAGTAGTATAACGGGAGCCGATTTCGCGAACACCGGGGAGCTGTTTTTT. J is TRBJ2-2 and V is TRBV19, with D possibly matching TRBD2 (6 bases). The CDR3 sequence is 18 residues long. Germline CDR1 and CDR2: LNHDA and SQIVND (reference sequence). The germline V and J ends were trimmed by 2 bases and 0 bases, with 16 bases remaining between them.

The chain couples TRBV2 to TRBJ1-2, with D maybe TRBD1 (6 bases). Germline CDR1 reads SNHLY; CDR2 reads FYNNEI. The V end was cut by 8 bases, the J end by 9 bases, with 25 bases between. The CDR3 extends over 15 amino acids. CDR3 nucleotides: TGTGCCAGCGGGGCCCACCCCCGGGACAATGATCGCTACACCTTC. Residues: CASGAHPRDNDRYTF. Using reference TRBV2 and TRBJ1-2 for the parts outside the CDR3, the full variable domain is EPEVTQTPSHQVTQMGQEVILRCVPISNHLYFYWYRQILGQKVEFLVSFYNNEISEKSEIFDDQFSVERPDGSNFTLKIRSTKLEDSAMYFCASGAHPRDNDRYTFGSGTRLTVV.

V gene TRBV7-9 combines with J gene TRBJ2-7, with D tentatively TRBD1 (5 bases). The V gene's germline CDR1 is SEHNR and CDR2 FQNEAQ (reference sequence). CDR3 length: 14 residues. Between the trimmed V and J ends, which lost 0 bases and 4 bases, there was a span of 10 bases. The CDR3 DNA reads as TGTGCCAGCAGCTTAGCAGGGGCCGTATACGAGCAGTACTTC. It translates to CASSLAGAVYEQYF.

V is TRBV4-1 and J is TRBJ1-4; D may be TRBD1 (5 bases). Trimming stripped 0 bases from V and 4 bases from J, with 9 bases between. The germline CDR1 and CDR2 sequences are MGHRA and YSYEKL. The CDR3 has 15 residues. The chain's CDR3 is CASSQEDSLNEKLFF. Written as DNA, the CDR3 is TGCGCCAGCAGCCAAGAAGACAGCCTTAATGAAAAACTGTTTTTT.

The CDR3, as DNA: TGTGCCAGCAGTGAATATTCGGGACAGGGGTATGGCTACACCTTC. It translates to CASSEYSGQGYGYTF. The rearrangement joins TRBV6-1 to TRBJ1-2; 10 bases line up with TRBD1. Trimming cost V 2 bases and J 5 bases; bases outside gene matches: 5. Germline-derived CDR1 and CDR2 are MNHNS and SASEGT. CDR3 length equals 15 residues.

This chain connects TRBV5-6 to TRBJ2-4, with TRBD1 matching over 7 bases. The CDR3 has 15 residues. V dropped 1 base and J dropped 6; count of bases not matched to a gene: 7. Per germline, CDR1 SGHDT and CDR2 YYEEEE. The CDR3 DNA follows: TGTGCCAGCAGCTTGCAGGACAGGCTGCGAAACATTCAGTACTTC. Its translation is CASSLQDRLRNIQYF.

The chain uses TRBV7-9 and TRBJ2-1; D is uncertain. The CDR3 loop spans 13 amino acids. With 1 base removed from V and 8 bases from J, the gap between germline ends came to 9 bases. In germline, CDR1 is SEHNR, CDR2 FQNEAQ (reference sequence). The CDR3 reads CASSLGLLDEQFF. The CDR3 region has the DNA TGTGCCAGCAGCTTAGGACTCCTCGATGAGCAGTTCTTC. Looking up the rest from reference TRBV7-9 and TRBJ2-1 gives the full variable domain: DTGVSQNPRHKITKRGQNVTFRCDPISEHNRLYWYRQTLGQGPEFLTYFQNEAQLEKSRLLSDRFSAERPKGSFSTLEIQRTEQGDSAMYLCASSLGLLDEQFFGPGTRLTVL.

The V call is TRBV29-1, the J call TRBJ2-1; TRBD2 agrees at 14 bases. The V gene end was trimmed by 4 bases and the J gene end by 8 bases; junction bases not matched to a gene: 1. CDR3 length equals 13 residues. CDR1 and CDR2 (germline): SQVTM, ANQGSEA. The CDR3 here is CSVGTSGRYEQFF. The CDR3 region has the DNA TGCAGCGTTGGGACTAGCGGGAGGTATGAGCAGTTCTTC.

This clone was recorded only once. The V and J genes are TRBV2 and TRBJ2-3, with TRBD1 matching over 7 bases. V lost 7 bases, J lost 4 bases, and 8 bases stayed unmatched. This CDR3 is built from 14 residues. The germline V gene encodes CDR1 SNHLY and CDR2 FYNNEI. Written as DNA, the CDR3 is TGTGCCAGCACCGAGACAGGGTTCGCAGATACGCAGTATTTT. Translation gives CASTETGFADTQYF.

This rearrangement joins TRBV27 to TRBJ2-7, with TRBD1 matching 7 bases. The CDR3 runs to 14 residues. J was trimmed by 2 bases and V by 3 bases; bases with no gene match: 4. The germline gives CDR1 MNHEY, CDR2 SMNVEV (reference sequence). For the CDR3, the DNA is TGTGCCAGCAGTTTCGCCAGGGGGACCTACGAGCAGTACTTC. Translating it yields CASSFARGTYEQYF.

CDR3 bases: TGTGCCAGCAGCGTAGGACTAGCGGTGAGCACAGATACGCAGTATTTT. Protein sequence: CASSVGLAVSTDTQYF. V usage is TRBV9 and J usage is TRBJ2-3; TRBD2 agrees at 9 bases. The V gene end was trimmed by 0 bases and the J gene end by 0 bases; junction bases not matched to a gene: 2. Looked up from germline, CDR1 is SGDLS and CDR2 is YYNGEE. CDR3 length equals 16 residues.

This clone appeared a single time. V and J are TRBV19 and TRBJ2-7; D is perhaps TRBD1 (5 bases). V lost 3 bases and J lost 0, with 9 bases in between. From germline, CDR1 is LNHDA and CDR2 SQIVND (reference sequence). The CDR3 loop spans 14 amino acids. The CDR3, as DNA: TGTGCCAGTAGTATGGTCCAGGGCTCCTACGAGCAGTACTTC. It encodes CASSMVQGSYEQYF.

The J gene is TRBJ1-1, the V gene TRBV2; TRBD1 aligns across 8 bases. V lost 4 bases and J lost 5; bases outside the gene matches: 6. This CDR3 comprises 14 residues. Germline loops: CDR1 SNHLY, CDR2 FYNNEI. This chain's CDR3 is CASSAPRQGTEAFF. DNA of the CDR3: TGTGCCAGCAGTGCTCCCCGACAGGGGACTGAAGCTTTCTTT. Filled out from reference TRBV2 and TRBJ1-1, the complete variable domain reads EPEVTQTPSHQVTQMGQEVILRCVPISNHLYFYWYRQILGQKVEFLVSFYNNEISEKSEIFDDQFSVERPDGSNFTLKIRSTKLEDSAMYFCASSAPRQGTEAFFGQGTRLTVV.

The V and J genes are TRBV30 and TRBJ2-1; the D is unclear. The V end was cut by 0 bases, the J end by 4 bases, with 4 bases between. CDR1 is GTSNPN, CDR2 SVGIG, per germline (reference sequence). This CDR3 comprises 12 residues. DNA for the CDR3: TGTGCCTGGAGTGTACAGTACAATGAGCAGTTCTTC. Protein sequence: CAWSVQYNEQFF.

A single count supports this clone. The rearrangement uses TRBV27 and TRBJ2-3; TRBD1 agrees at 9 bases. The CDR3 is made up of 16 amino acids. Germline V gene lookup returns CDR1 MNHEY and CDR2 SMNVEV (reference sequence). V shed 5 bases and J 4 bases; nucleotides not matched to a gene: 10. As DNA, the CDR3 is TGTGCCAGCAGTCAACCCGGGACAGGGATTGCAGATACGCAGTATTTT. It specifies CASSQPGTGIADTQYF.

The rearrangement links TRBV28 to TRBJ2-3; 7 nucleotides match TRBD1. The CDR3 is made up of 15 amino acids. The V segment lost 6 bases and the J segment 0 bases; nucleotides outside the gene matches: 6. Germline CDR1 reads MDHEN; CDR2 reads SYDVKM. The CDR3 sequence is CASRSPGQSTDTQYF. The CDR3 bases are TGTGCCAGCAGGTCTCCGGGACAGAGCACAGATACGCAGTATTTT.

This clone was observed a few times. The CDR3 loop reads CASSAVSTEAFF. The CDR3 DNA follows: TGTGCCAGCAGCGCAGTCAGCACTGAAGCTTTCTTT. The rearrangement joins TRBV7-6 to TRBJ1-1, with D hard to call. CDR3 length: 12 residues. Trimming pared 5 bases from V and 4 bases from J, leaving 8 bases between. In germline, CDR1 is SGHVS, CDR2 FNYEAQ.

CDR3 sequence reads: CASSFGAGALSGNTIYF. The CDR3 bases are TGTGCCAGCAGCTTCGGGGCAGGGGCCCTCTCTGGAAACACCATATATTTT. V gene TRBV7-6 combines with J gene TRBJ1-3; D is possibly TRBD1 (6 bases). Trimming cost V 3 bases and J 0 bases, with 15 bases left between them. CDR3 length: 17 residues. Germline V gene lookup returns CDR1 SGHVS and CDR2 FNYEAQ.

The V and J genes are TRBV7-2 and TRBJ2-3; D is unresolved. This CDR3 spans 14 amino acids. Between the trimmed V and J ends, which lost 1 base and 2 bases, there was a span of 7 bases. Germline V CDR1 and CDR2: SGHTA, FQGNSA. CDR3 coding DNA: TGTGCCAGCAGCTTAGAAGCGTTCACAGATACGCAGTATTTT. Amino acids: CASSLEAFTDTQYF.

In nucleotides, the CDR3 is TGTGCCAGCAGTCTCAATACGGGACAGGGTGTCTCCATTCAGTACTTC. It is translated as CASSLNTGQGVSIQYF. This rearrangement joins TRBV28 to TRBJ2-4; 9 bases are a match to TRBD1. Trimming at V came to 5 bases and at J to 9 bases, leaving 14 bases not matched to a gene. Looked up from germline, CDR1 is MDHEN and CDR2 is SYDVKM. This CDR3 is 16 amino acids long.

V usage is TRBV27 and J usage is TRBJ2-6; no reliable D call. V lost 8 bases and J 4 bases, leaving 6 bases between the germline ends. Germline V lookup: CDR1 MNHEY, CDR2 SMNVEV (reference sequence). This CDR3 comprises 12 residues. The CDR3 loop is CASSPGANVLTF. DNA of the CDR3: TGTGCCAGCTCCCCAGGGGCCAACGTCCTGACTTTC.

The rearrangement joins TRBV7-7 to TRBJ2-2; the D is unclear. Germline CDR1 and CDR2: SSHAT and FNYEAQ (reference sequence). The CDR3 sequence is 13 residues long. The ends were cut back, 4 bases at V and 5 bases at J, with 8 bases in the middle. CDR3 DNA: TGTGCCAGCAGCTCCCCCTCGACCGGGGAGCTGTTTTTT. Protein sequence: CASSSPSTGELFF.